This T cell receptor (beta chain) was recorded in a study of cytotoxic CD8 clonotypes in ibrutinib-treated CLL. The CDR3 has 12 residues. Germline loops: CDR1 SNHLY, CDR2 FYNNEI. Trimming took 6 bases from V and 4 from J, leaving 7 bases between them. Libraries were prepared by immunoSEQ multiplex PCR; TCRdb keeps only in-frame clonotypes and omits some of them. The data contain around 200,000 clones, more than 70% of them singletons. The specimen comprised PBMCs, sampled after 12 months of ibrutinib treatment. The J gene is TRBJ2-1, the V gene TRBV2; D is ambiguous. The TCR originated in a human donor with chronic lymphocytic leukemia. In nucleotides, the CDR3 is TGTGCCAGCAGGGCCTGGTACAATGAGCAGTTCTTC. It is translated as CASRAWYNEQFF.